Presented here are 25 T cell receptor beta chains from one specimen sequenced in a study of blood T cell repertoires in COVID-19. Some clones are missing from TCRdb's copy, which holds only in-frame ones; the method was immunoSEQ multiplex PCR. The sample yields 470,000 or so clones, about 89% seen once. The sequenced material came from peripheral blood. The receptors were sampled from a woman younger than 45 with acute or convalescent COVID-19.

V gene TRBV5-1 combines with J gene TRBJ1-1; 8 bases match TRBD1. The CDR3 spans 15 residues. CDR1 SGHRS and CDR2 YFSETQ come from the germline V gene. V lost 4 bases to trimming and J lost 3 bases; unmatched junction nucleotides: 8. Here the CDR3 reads CASSAWTGSDTEAFF. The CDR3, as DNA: TGCGCCAGCAGCGCCTGGACAGGGTCGGACACTGAAGCTTTCTTT. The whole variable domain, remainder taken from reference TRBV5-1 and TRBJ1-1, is KAGVTQTPRYLIKTRGQQVTLSCSPISGHRSVSWYQQTPGQGLQFLFEYFSETQRNKGNFPGRFSGRQFSNSRSEMNVSTLELGDSALYLCASSAWTGSDTEAFFGQGTRLTVV.

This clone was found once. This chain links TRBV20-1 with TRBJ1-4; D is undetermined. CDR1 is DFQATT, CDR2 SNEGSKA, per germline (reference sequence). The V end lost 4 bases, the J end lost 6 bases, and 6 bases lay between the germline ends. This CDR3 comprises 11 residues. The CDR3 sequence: CSAIADEKLFF. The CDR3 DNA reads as TGCAGTGCTATCGCGGATGAAAAACTGTTTTTT.

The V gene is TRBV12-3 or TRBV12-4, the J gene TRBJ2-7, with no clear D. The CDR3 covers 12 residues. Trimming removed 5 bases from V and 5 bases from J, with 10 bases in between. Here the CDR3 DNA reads TGTGCCAGCAGTAAGCTTCGCCACGAGCAGTACTTC. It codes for CASSKLRHEQYF.

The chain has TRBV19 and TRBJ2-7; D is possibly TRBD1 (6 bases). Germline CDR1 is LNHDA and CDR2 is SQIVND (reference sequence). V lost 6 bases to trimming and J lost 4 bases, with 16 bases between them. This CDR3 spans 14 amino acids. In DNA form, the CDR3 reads TGTGCCAGTAGCCTCTTGGGGACAAAATACGAGCAGTACTTC. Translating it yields CASSLLGTKYEQYF.

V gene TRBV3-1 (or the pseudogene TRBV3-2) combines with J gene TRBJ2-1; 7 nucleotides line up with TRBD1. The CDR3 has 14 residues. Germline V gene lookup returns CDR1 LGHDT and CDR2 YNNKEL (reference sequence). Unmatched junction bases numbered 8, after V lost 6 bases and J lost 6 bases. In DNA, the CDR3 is TGTGCCAGCAGTCGCCGGGACAGCGGCAATGAGCAGTTCTTC. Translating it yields CASSRRDSGNEQFF.

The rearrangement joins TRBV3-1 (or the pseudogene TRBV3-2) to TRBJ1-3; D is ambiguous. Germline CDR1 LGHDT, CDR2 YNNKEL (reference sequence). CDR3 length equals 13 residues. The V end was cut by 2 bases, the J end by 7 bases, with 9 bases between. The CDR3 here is CASSQPPVNTIYF. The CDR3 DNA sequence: TGTGCCAGCAGCCAACCTCCGGTGAACACCATATATTTT.

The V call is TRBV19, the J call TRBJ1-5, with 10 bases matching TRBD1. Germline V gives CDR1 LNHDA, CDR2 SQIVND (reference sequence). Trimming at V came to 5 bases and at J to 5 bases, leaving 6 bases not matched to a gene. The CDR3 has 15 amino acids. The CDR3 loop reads CASSQGQGYHQPQHF. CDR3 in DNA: TGTGCCAGTAGTCAGGGACAGGGGTACCATCAGCCCCAGCATTTT.

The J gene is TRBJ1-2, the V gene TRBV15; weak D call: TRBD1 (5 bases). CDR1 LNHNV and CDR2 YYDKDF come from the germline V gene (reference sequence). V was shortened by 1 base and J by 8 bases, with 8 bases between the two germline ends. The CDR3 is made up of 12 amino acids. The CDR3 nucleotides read TGTGCCACCAGCAGAGTGGGGCTCGGCTACACCTTC. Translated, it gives CATSRVGLGYTF.

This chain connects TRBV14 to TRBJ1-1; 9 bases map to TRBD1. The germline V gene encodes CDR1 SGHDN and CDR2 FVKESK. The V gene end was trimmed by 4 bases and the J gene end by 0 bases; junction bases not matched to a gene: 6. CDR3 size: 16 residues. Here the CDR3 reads CASSLIRTGVNTEAFF. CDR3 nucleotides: TGTGCCAGCAGCCTGATCAGGACAGGGGTGAACACTGAAGCTTTCTTT. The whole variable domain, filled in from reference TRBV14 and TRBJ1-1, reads EAGVTQFPSHSVIEKGQTVTLRCDPISGHDNLYWYRRVMGKEIKFLLHFVKESKQDESGMPNNRFLAERTGGTYSTLKVQPAELEDSGVYFCASSLIRTGVNTEAFFGQGTRLTVV.

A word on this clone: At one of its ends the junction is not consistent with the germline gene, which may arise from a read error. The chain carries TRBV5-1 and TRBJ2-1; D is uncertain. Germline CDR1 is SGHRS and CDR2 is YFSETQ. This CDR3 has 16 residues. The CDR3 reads CASSLVVSAAYNEQFF. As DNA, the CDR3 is TGCGCCAGCAGCTTGGTAGTATCGGCGGCGTACAATGAGCAATTCTTC.

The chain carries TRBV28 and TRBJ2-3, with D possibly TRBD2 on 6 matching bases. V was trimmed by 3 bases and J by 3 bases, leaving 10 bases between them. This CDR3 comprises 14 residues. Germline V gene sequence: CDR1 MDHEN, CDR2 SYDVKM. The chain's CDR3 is CASSFGTRTDTQYF. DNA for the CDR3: TGTGCCAGCAGTTTCGGGACTCGTACAGATACGCAGTATTTT. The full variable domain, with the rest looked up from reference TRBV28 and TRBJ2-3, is DVKVTQSSRYLVKRTGEKVFLECVQDMDHENMFWYRQDPGLGLRLIYFSYDVKMKEKGDIPEGYSVSREKKERFSLILESASTNQTSMYLCASSFGTRTDTQYFGPGTRLTVL.

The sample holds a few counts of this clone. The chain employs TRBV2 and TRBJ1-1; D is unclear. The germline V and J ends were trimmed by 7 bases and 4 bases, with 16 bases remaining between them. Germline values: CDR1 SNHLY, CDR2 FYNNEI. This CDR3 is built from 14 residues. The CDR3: CASNVGRSGTEAFF. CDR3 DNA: TGTGCCAGCAATGTCGGCAGATCGGGCACTGAAGCTTTCTTT. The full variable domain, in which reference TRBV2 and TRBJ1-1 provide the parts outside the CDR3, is EPEVTQTPSHQVTQMGQEVILRCVPISNHLYFYWYRQILGQKVEFLVSFYNNEISEKSEIFDDQFSVERPDGSNFTLKIRSTKLEDSAMYFCASNVGRSGTEAFFGQGTRLTVV.

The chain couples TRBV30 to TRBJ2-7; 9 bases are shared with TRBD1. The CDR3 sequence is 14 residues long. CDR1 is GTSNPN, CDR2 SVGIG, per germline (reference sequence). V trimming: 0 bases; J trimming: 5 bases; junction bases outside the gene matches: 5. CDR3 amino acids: CAWSVGGTGNEQYF. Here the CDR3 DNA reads TGTGCCTGGAGTGTGGGAGGGACAGGGAACGAGCAGTACTTC.

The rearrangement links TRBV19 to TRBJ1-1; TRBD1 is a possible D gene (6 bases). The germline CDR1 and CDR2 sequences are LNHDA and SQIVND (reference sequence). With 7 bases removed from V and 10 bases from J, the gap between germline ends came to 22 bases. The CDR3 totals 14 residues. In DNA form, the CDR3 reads TGTGCCAGTACCCAGAACCAATTAGGGGGATCAGCTTTCTTT. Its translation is CASTQNQLGGSAFF.

The CDR3 DNA reads as TGCGCCAGCAGCTTGGCCCAACAGGGTTCTGGAAACACCATATATTTT. It codes for CASSLAQQGSGNTIYF. V gene TRBV5-1 combines with J gene TRBJ1-3, with a possible D match to TRBD1 (6 bases). Trimming removed 0 bases from V and 1 base from J, with 11 bases in between. CDR3 length: 16 amino acids. CDR1 is SGHRS and CDR2 is YFSETQ in the germline V gene.

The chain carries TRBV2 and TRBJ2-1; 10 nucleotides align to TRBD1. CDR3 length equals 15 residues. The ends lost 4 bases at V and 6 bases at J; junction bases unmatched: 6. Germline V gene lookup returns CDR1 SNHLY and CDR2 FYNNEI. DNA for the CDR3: TGTGCCAGCAGTGCGGGACAGGGGTCGGGCAATGAGCAGTTCTTC. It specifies CASSAGQGSGNEQFF. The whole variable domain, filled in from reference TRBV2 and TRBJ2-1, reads EPEVTQTPSHQVTQMGQEVILRCVPISNHLYFYWYRQILGQKVEFLVSFYNNEISEKSEIFDDQFSVERPDGSNFTLKIRSTKLEDSAMYFCASSAGQGSGNEQFFGPGTRLTVL.

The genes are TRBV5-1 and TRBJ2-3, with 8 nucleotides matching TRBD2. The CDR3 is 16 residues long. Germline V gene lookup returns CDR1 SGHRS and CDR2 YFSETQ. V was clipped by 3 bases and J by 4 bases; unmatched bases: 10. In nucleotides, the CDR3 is TGCGCCAGCAGCTGGACTAGCAGAGGGGGGTCAGATACGCAGTATTTT. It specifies CASSWTSRGGSDTQYF.

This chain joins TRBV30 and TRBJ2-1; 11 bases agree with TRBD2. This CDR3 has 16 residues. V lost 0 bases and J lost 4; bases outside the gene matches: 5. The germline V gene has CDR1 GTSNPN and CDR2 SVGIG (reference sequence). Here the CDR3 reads CAWSVIAGGRYNEQFF. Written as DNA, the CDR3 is TGTGCCTGGAGTGTCATAGCGGGGGGGAGGTACAATGAGCAGTTCTTC.

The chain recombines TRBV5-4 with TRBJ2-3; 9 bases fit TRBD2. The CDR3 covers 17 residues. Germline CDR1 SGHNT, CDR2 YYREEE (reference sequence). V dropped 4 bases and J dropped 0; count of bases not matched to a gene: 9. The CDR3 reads CASSPEGSGGSTDTQYF. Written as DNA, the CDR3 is TGTGCCAGCAGCCCGGAGGGTAGCGGGGGAAGCACAGATACGCAGTATTTT.

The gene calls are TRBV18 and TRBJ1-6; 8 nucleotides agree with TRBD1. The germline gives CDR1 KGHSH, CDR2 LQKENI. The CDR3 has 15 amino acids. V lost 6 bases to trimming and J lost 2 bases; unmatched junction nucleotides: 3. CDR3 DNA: TGTGCCAGCTCCTCGGGACAGGCCTATAATTCACCCCTCCACTTT. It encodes CASSSGQAYNSPLHF. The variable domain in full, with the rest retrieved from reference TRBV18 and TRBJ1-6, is NAGVMQNPRHLVRRRGQEARLRCSPMKGHSHVYWYRQLPEEGLKFMVYLQKENIIDESGMPKERFSAEFPKEGPSILRIQQVVRGDSAAYFCASSSGQAYNSPLHFGNGTRLTVT.

The CDR3 nucleotides read TGTGCCAGCAGCTACCTAAGCCGGGGAGTGGGTCAGCCCCAGCATTTT. Protein sequence: CASSYLSRGVGQPQHF. The rearrangement joins TRBV7-8 to TRBJ1-5; D is uncertain. The CDR3 covers 16 residues. V dropped 4 bases and J dropped 6 bases, with 19 bases sitting between them. Germline values: CDR1 SGHVS, CDR2 FQNEAQ. The whole variable domain, remainder taken from reference TRBV7-8 and TRBJ1-5, is GAGVSQSPRYKVAKRGQDVALRCDPISGHVSLFWYQQALGQGPEFLTYFQNEAQLDKSGLPSDRFFAERPEGSVSTLKIQRTQQEDSAVYLCASSYLSRGVGQPQHFGDGTRLSIL.

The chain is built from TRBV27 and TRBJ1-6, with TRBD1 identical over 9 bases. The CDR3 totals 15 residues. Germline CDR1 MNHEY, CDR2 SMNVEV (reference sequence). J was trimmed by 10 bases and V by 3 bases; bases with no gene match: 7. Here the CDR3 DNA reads TGTGCCAGCAGTTTCAACCGGGACAGGGCATCACCCCTCCACTTT. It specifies CASSFNRDRASPLHF.

CDR3 sequence reads: CASSISGGRSDTQYF. The CDR3 coding sequence is TGTGCCAGCAGCATTAGCGGGGGAAGGTCAGATACGCAGTATTTT. This chain joins TRBV6-5 and TRBJ2-3; 9 positions agree with TRBD2. The CDR3 sequence is 15 residues long. Trimming at V came to 6 bases and at J to 4 bases, leaving 8 bases not matched to a gene. In germline, CDR1 is MNHEY, CDR2 SVGAGI.

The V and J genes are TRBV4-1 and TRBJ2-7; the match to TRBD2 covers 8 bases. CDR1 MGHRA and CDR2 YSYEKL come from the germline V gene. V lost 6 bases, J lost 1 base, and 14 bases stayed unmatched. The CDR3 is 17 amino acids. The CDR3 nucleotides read TGCGCCAGCAGTCCACACCAGTTCGGGACTAGGTCCTACGAGCAGTACTTC. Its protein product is CASSPHQFGTRSYEQYF.

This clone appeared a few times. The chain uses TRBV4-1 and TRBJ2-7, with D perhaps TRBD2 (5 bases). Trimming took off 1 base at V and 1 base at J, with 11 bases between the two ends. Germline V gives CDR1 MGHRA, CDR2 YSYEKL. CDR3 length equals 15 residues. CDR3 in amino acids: CASSQVLASSYEQYF. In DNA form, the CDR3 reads TGCGCCAGCAGCCAAGTTCTAGCCTCTTCCTACGAGCAGTACTTC.